The 7 T cell receptor beta chains reported below all come from one sample, sequenced in a study of T cell changes during pregnancy in multiple sclerosis. Here immunoSEQ multiplex PCR was the method, and the copy in TCRdb shows in-frame clones only, minus some. Of more than 70,000 clones in the sample, less than 95% were seen once. Here the sequenced sample was peripheral blood, taken before pregnancy. Receptor source: a female donor with multiple sclerosis, enrolled in a pregnancy study.

This clone turned up a few times. The chain has TRBV7-2 and TRBJ1-5, with unresolved D. V was pared by 4 bases and J by 9 bases, with 10 bases between. The CDR3 is 12 residues long. CDR1 and CDR2 from the germline V gene are SGHTA and FQGNSA. CDR3: CASSSPSRPQHF. The CDR3 DNA sequence: TGTGCCAGCAGCTCGCCGTCCAGGCCCCAGCATTTT.

The chain combines TRBV5-1 with TRBJ2-5; 11 bases map to TRBD2. The germline V gene encodes CDR1 SGHRS and CDR2 YFSETQ. V lost 0 bases, J lost 5 bases, and 3 bases stayed unmatched. The CDR3 covers 15 residues. CDR3 bases: TGCGCCAGCAGCTTGGGTAGCGGGAGGGAGGAGACCCAGTACTTC. This translates into CASSLGSGREETQYF.

This clone occurred once. This chain connects TRBV5-8 to TRBJ1-5, with D possibly TRBD1 on 5 matching bases. V shed 5 bases and J shed 2 bases, with 8 bases lying between them. CDR1 and CDR2 from the germline V gene are SGHTS and YDEGEE. There are 13 residues in the CDR3. This chain's CDR3 is CASRLTGNQPQHF. The CDR3 DNA is TGTGCCAGCAGGTTGACAGGCAATCAGCCCCAGCATTTT. Supplemented by reference TRBV5-8 and TRBJ1-5, the full variable domain reads EAGVTQSPTHLIKTRGQQATLRCSPISGHTSVYWYQQALGLGLQFLLWYDEGEERNRGNFPPRFSGRQFPNYSSELNVNALELEDSALYLCASRLTGNQPQHFGDGTRLSIL.

J is TRBJ2-2 and V is TRBV7-9; the match to TRBD1 covers 11 bases. Trimming cost V 6 bases and J 4 bases; bases outside gene matches: 7. Germline CDR1 SEHNR, CDR2 FQNEAQ (reference sequence). The CDR3 spans 16 residues. As DNA, the CDR3 is TGTGCCAGCAGATCGGGAGGACAGGGGGCCACCGGGGAGCTGTTTTTT. Translated, it gives CASRSGGQGATGELFF.

The chain couples TRBV19 to TRBJ2-7, with 7 bases aligning to TRBD1. Trimming took 3 bases from V and 9 from J; bases not matched to a gene: 8. CDR3 length: 13 residues. Germline V gives CDR1 LNHDA, CDR2 SQIVND (reference sequence). The CDR3 DNA follows: TGTGCCAGTAGTATCCAAACAGGGGTGGTGCAGTACTTC. Its protein is CASSIQTGVVQYF.

The chain carries TRBV25-1 and TRBJ1-3; maybe TRBD1 (5 bases). This CDR3 region has 17 residues. Per germline, CDR1 MGHDK and CDR2 SYGVNS. V was cut by 6 bases and J by 2 bases, with 20 bases left in between. CDR3: CASSGGGGGLAGNTIYF. CDR3 DNA sequence: TGTGCCAGCAGCGGCGGCGGCGGGGGGTTGGCTGGAAACACCATATATTTT.

This clone has only one observation. V is TRBV28 and J is TRBJ2-7; 8 bases are a match to TRBD1. The germline V gene has CDR1 MDHEN and CDR2 SYDVKM. The CDR3 covers 15 residues. J gave up 0 bases and V 6 bases, and 7 bases lay outside the gene matches. The CDR3 nucleotides read TGTGCCAGCAGGGGGGACAGGATCTCCTCCTACGAGCAGTACTTC. Encoded protein: CASRGDRISSYEQYF.